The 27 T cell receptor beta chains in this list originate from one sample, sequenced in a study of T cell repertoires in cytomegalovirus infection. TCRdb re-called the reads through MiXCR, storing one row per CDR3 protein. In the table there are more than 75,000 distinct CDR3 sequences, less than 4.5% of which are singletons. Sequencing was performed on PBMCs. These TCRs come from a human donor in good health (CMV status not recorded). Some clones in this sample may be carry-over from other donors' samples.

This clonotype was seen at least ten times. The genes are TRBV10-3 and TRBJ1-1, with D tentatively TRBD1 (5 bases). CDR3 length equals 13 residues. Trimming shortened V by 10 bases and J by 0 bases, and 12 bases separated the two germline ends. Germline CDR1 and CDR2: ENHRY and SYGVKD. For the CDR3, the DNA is TGTGCCACCCTACAGGCCATGAACACTGAAGCTTTCTTT. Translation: CATLQAMNTEAFF.

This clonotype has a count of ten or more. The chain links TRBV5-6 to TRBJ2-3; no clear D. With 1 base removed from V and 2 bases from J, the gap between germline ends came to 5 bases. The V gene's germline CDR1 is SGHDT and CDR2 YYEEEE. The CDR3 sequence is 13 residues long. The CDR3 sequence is CASSLTVTDTQYF. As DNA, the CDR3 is TGTGCCAGCAGCTTGACGGTCACAGATACGCAGTATTTT.

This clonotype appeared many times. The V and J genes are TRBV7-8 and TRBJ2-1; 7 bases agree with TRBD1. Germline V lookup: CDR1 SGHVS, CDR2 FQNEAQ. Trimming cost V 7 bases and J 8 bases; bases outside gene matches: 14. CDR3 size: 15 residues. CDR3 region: CASNLLRGRGDEQFF. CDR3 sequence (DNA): TGTGCCAGCAACCTGCTGAGGGGGCGCGGCGATGAGCAGTTCTTC.

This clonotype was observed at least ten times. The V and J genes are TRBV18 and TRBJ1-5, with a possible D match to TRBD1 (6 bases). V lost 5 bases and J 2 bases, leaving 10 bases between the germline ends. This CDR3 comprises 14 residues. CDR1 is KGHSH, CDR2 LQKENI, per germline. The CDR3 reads CASSSGVGNQPQHF. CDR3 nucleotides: TGTGCCAGCTCATCAGGGGTTGGCAATCAGCCCCAGCATTTT.

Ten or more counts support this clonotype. CDR3 in DNA: TGTGCCAGCAGTTACTCGTTTTCCAGCTCTCGGCCCTACAATGAGCAGTTCTTC. Protein sequence: CASSYSFSSSRPYNEQFF. The rearrangement joins TRBV6-5 to TRBJ2-1; D uncertain. The CDR3 spans 18 residues. Trimming shortened V by 0 bases and J by 2 bases, and 17 bases separated the two germline ends. Germline V gives CDR1 MNHEY, CDR2 SVGAGI.

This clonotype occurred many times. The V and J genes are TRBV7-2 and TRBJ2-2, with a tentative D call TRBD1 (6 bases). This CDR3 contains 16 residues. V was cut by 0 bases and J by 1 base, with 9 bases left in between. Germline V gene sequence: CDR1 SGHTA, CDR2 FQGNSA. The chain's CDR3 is CASSLAGTMNTGELFF. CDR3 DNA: TGTGCCAGCAGCTTAGCGGGGACAATGAACACCGGGGAGCTGTTTTTT.

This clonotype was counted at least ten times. In DNA, the CDR3 is TGTGCCAGCAGTTACCCGGACAGGAGGAACACCGGGGAGCTGTTTTTT. Its protein product is CASSYPDRRNTGELFF. The chain employs TRBV6-5 and TRBJ2-2; 7 nucleotides agree with TRBD1. This CDR3 spans 16 amino acids. Unmatched junction bases numbered 4, after V lost 2 bases and J lost 1 base. Germline CDR1 MNHEY, CDR2 SVGAGI.

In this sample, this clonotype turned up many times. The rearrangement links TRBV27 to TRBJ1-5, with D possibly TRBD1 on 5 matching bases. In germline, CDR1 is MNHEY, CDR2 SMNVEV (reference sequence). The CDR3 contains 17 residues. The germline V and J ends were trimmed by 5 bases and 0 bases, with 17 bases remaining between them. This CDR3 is CASSPMVVQVSNQPQHF. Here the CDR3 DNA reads TGTGCCAGCAGTCCCATGGTCGTACAGGTTAGCAATCAGCCCCAGCATTTT.

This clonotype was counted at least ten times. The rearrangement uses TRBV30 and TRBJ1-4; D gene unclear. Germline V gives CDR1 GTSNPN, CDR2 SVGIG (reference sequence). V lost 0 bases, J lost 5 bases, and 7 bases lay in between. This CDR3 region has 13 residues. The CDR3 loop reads CAWSVRGNEKLFF. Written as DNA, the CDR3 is TGTGCCTGGAGTGTACGTGGAAATGAAAAACTGTTTTTT.

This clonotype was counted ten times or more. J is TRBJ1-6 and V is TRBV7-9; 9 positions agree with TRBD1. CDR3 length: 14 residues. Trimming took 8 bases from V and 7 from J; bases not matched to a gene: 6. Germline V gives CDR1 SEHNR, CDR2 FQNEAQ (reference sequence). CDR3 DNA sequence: TGTGCCAGCGGGGGGGACAGGGCAAATTCACCCCTCCACTTT. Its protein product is CASGGDRANSPLHF.

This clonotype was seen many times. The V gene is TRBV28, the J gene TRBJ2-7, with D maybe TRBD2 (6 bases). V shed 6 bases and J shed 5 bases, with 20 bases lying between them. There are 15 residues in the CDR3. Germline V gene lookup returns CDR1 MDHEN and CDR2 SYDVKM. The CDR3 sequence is CASREGGRAVHEQYF. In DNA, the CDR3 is TGTGCCAGCAGGGAGGGTGGGCGAGCGGTCCACGAGCAGTACTTC.

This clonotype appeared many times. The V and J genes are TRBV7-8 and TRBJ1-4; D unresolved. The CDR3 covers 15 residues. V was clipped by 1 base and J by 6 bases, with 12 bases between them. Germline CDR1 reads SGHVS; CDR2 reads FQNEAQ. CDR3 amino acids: CASSLVGVVDEKLFF. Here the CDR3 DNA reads TGTGCCAGCAGCTTAGTCGGCGTAGTAGATGAAAAACTGTTTTTT.

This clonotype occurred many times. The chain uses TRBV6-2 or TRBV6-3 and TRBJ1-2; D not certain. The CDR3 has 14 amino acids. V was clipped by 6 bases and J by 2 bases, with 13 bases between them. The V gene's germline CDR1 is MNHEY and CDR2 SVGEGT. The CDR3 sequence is CASRSSGINYGYTF. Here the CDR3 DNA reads TGTGCCAGCAGATCCTCGGGGATCAACTATGGCTACACCTTC.

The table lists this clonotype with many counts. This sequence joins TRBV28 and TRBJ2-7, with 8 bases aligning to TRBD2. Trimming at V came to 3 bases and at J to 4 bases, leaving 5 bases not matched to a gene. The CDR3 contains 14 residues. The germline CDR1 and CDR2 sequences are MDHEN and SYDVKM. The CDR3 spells CASSLTGGRYEQYF. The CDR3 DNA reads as TGTGCCAGCAGTTTGACGGGGGGGCGGTACGAGCAGTACTTC.

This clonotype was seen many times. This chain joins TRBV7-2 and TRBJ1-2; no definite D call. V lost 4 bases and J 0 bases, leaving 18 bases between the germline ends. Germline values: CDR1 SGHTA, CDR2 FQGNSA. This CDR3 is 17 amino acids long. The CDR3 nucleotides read TGTGCCAGCAGCTCTGGAAGTGGGAGTCTAGCTAACTATGGCTACACCTTC. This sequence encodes CASSSGSGSLANYGYTF. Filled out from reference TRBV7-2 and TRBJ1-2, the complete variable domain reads GAGVSQSPSNKVTEKGKDVELRCDPISGHTALYWYRQSLGQGLEFLIYFQGNSAPDKSGLPSDRFSAERTGGSVSTLTIQRTQQEDSAVYLCASSSGSGSLANYGYTFGSGTRLTVV.

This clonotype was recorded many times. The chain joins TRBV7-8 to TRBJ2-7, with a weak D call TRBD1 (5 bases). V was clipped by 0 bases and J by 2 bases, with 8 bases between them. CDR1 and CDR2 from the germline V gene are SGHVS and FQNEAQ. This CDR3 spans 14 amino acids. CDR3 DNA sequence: TGTGCCAGCAGCTTAGCGGACAAGACCTACGAGCAGTACTTC. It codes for CASSLADKTYEQYF.

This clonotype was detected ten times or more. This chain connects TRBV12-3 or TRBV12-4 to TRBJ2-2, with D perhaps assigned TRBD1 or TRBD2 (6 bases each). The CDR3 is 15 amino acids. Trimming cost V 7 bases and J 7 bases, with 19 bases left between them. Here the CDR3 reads CASTPGGQVGGELFF. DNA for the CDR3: TGTGCCAGCACCCCTGGGGGGCAGGTTGGCGGGGAGCTGTTTTTT.

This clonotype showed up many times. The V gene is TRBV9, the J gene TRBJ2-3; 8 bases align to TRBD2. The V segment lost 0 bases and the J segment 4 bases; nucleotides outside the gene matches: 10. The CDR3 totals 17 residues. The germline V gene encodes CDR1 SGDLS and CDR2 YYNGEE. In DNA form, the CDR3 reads TGTGCCAGCAGCGTAGATCACGGGAGGGACGTCCCAGATACGCAGTATTTT. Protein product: CASSVDHGRDVPDTQYF.

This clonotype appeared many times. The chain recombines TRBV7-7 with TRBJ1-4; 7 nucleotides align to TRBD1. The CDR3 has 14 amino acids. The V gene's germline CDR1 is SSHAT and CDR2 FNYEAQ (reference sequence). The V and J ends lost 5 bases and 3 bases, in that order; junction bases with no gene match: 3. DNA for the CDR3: TGTGCCAGCAGCCCGACAGGGCCTAATGAAAAACTGTTTTTT. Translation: CASSPTGPNEKLFF. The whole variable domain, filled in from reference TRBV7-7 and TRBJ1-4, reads GAGVSQSPRYKVTKRGQDVTLRCDPISSHATLYWYQQALGQGPEFLTYFNYEAQPDKSGLPSDRFSAERPEGSISTLTIQRTEQRDSAMYRCASSPTGPNEKLFFGSGTQLSVL.

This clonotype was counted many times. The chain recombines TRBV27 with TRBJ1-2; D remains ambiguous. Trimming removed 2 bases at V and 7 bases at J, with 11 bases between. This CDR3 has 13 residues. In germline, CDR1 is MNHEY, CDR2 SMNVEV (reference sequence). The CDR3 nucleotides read TGTGCCAGCAGTTTAAATGGCGTGGCTGGCTACACCTTC. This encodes CASSLNGVAGYTF.

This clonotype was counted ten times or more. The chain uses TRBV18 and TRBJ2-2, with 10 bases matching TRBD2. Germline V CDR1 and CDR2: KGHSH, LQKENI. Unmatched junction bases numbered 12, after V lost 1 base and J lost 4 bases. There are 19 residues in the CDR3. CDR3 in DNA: TGTGCCAGCTCACCACTCGTTACCAGCGGGGGGGCCGGCACCGGGGAGCTGTTTTTT. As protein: CASSPLVTSGGAGTGELFF.

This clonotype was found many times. The CDR3, as DNA: TGTGCCAGTAACCCGACAGCCTCGAACACTGAAGCTTTCTTT. It encodes CASNPTASNTEAFF. The chain carries TRBV19 and TRBJ1-1; maybe TRBD1 (5 bases). The CDR3 length is 14 residues. Germline V gene sequence: CDR1 LNHDA, CDR2 SQIVND (reference sequence). The V and J ends lost 7 bases and 1 base respectively, with 13 bases between them.

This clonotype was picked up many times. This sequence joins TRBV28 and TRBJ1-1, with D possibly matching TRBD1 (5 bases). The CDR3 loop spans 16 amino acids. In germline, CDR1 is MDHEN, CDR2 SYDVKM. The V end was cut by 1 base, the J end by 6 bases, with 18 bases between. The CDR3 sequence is CASSLFGVAAGSEAFF. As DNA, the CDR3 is TGTGCCAGCAGTTTATTCGGCGTAGCCGCAGGGTCTGAAGCTTTCTTT.

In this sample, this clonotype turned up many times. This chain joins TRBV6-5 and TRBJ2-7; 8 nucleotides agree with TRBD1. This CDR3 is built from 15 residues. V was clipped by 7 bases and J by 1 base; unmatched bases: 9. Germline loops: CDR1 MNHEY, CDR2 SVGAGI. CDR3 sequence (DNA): TGTGCCAGCAAAGCCCTTACAGGGGGTTCCTACGAGCAGTACTTC. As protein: CASKALTGGSYEQYF.

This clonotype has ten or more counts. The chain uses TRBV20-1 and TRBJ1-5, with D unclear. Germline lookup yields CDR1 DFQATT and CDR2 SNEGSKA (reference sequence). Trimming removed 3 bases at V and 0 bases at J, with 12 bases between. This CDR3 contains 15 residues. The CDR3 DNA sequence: TGCAGTGCTAGGGGGAGGGTCCATAGCAATCAGCCCCAGCATTTT. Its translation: CSARGRVHSNQPQHF.

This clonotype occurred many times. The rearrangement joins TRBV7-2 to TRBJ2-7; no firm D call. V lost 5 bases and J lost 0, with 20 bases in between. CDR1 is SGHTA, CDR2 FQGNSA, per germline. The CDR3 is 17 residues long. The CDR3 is CASSMISLDGLSYEQYF. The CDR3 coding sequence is TGTGCCAGCAGCATGATATCCCTGGATGGCCTCTCCTACGAGCAGTACTTC.

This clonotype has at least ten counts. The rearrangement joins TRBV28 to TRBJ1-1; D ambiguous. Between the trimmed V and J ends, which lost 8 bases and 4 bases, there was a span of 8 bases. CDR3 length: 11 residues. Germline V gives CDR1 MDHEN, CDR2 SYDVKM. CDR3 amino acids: CASGTLTEAFF. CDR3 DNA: TGTGCCAGCGGCACTCTCACTGAAGCTTTCTTT.